Below are 28 T cell receptor beta chains sequenced from a single sample in a study of massively parallel sequencing of T cell beta chains (dated by TCRdb to 2009 to 2010). The library came from 5' RACE. The reads were generated on an Illumina Genome Analyzer II. The raw public reads went through TCRdb reprocessing: fastp at Q25, MiXCR clone calling, in-frame beta chains kept. Duplicate CDR3 protein sequences are folded into a single record with the most common DNA and genes. The sample contains more than 4,000 distinct CDR3 sequences, around 40% of them found a single time. Jointly, the top ten make up nearly 3% of the sample. Sequenced material: commercial RNA from peripheral blood pooled from many donors. The receptor source for this set is a pool of human donors in good health; the sample was commercial RNA pooled from many donors.

This clonotype was seen more than once but under ten times. The rearrangement joins TRBV5-1 to TRBJ2-7, with TRBD2 identical over 14 bases. CDR1 SGHRS and CDR2 YFSETQ come from the germline V gene. CDR3 length: 14 residues. J was trimmed by 6 bases and V by 4 bases; bases with no gene match: 3. The CDR3 protein is CASSLGTSGGEQYF. The CDR3 coding sequence is TGCGCCAGCAGCCTCGGGACTAGCGGGGGCGAGCAGTACTTC.

The J gene is TRBJ2-1, the V gene TRBV7-6, with D perhaps assigned TRBD1 or TRBD2 (5 bases each). CDR3 size: 11 residues. Germline V CDR1 and CDR2: SGHVS, FNYEAQ. Trimming took 5 bases from V and 9 from J, leaving 8 bases between them. This CDR3 is CASSPGTEQFF. The CDR3 DNA reads TGTGCCAGCAGCCCCGGGACTGAGCAGTTCTTC.

This clonotype was counted once. V is TRBV20-1 and J is TRBJ2-7; D possibly corresponds to TRBD1 (5 bases). The length of the CDR3 is 14 residues. V shed 3 bases and J shed 0 bases, with 12 bases lying between them. Germline V gene sequence: CDR1 DFQATT, CDR2 SNEGSKA (reference sequence). Here the CDR3 reads CSASRTLSSYEQYF. The CDR3 DNA reads as TGCAGTGCTAGCCGGACACTCAGCTCCTACGAGCAGTACTTC.

This rearrangement joins TRBV7-1 to TRBJ2-2; D is undetermined. TRBV7-1 is noted as an ORF with a role that remains uncertain. The CDR3 contains 14 residues. V shed 3 bases and J shed 6 bases, with 11 bases lying between them. CDR3 sequence reads: CASSSYFLPGELFF. The CDR3 nucleotides are TGTGCCAGCAGCTCGTATTTTCTCCCCGGGGAGCTGTTTTTT.

The chain has TRBV4-1 and TRBJ1-6; unclear D gene. The V and J ends lost 2 bases and 8 bases respectively, with 13 bases between them. Germline V gene sequence: CDR1 MGHRA, CDR2 YSYEKL. CDR3 length: 15 amino acids. CDR3 sequence reads: CASSQFVARDSPLHF. CDR3 nucleotides: TGCGCCAGCAGCCAATTTGTCGCTAGAGATTCACCCCTCCACTTT.

As regards this clonotype: One base away lies a much larger clone, so this may be a sequencing read error. The V and J genes are TRBV29-1 and TRBJ2-2; D may be TRBD2 (5 bases). Germline V gives CDR1 SQVTM, CDR2 ANQGSEA. The CDR3 sequence is 13 residues long. In nucleotides, the CDR3 is TGCAGCGTTGGGTTGGAGAACACCGGGGAGCCGTTTTTT. It encodes CSVGLENTGEPFF.

The chain is built from TRBV14 and TRBJ2-1; 8 bases line up with TRBD2. Germline CDR1 is SGHDN and CDR2 is FVKESK. Unmatched junction bases numbered 5, after V lost 3 bases and J lost 4 bases. The CDR3 consists of 15 residues. DNA of the CDR3: TGTGCCAGCAGCCATAAGCGGGAGTCGTACAATGAGCAGTTCTTC. This encodes CASSHKRESYNEQFF.

The rearrangement links TRBV29-1 to TRBJ2-1; the match to TRBD1 covers 7 bases. Germline trimming cut 3 bases from V and 0 bases from J; bases unmatched to any gene: 5. Per the germline V gene, CDR1 is SQVTM and CDR2 is ANQGSEA. CDR3 size: 15 residues. The CDR3 sequence: CSVEVWDSSYNEQFF. Here the CDR3 DNA reads TGCAGCGTTGAGGTCTGGGACAGCTCCTACAATGAGCAGTTCTTC.

This clonotype was counted between two and nine times. The chain combines TRBV10-3 with TRBJ2-7; no firm D call. Germline loops: CDR1 ENHRY, CDR2 SYGVKD. Between the trimmed V and J ends, which lost 0 bases and 3 bases, there was a span of 3 bases. The CDR3 runs 12 residues. In DNA, the CDR3 is TGTGCCATCAGTGAGTCGCTCTACGAGCAGTACTTC. Amino acids: CAISESLYEQYF.

Note on this clonotype: At one end, the junction sequence differs from germline, possibly due to a read error. This sequence joins TRBV7-6 and TRBJ2-1; D gene uncertain. The length of the CDR3 is 12 residues. From germline, CDR1 is SGHVS and CDR2 FNYEAQ. The CDR3 DNA is TGTGCTAGCAGCTCAAGGGTAGGAGAGCAGTTCTTC. The encoded protein is CASSSRVGEQFF. Together with reference TRBV7-6 and TRBJ2-1, the CDR3 gives the full variable domain: GAGVSQSPRYKVTKRGQDVALRCDPISGHVSLYWYRQALGQGPEFLTYFNYEAQQDKSGLPNDRFSAERPEGSISTLTIQRTEQRDSAMYRCASSSRVGEQFFGPGTRLTVL.

The chain has TRBV20-1 and TRBJ2-5, with 11 nucleotides matching TRBD2. The CDR3 consists of 13 residues. Looked up from germline, CDR1 is DFQATT and CDR2 is SNEGSKA (reference sequence). As DNA, the CDR3 is TGCAGCGGGACTAGCGGAGTGCAAGAGACCCAGTACTTC. Translation gives CSGTSGVQETQYF.

The chain recombines TRBV6-9 with TRBJ2-7; a possible D gene is TRBD2 (6 bases). The germline V gene has CDR1 MNHGY and CDR2 SVAAGI. Trimming pared 2 bases from V and 0 bases from J, leaving 11 bases between. This CDR3 has 15 amino acids. CDR3 residues: CASSYPDGSSYEQYF. Here the CDR3 DNA reads TGTGCCAGCAGTTATCCCGACGGGAGCTCCTACGAGCAGTACTTC.

The chain couples TRBV27 to TRBJ2-7; D remains unclear. Trimming cost V 0 bases and J 2 bases, with 8 bases left between them. There are 14 residues in the CDR3. Per the germline V gene, CDR1 is MNHEY and CDR2 is SMNVEV (reference sequence). The CDR3 protein is CASSLSGTPYEQYF. The DNA for the CDR3 is TGTGCCAGCAGTTTATCGGGAACTCCCTACGAGCAGTACTTC.

The V gene is TRBV10-3, the J gene TRBJ1-5, with D possibly TRBD1 on 6 matching bases. With 7 bases removed from V and 5 bases from J, the gap between germline ends came to 15 bases. Germline V lookup: CDR1 ENHRY, CDR2 SYGVKD. This CDR3 contains 14 residues. CDR3 region: CAITPGHQYQPQHF. CDR3 in DNA: TGTGCCATCACCCCGGGACATCAATATCAGCCCCAGCATTTT.

Only one count was recorded for this clonotype. The genes are TRBV18 and TRBJ2-2, with 8 bases aligning to TRBD1. The V gene's germline CDR1 is KGHSH and CDR2 LQKENI. The CDR3 runs to 14 residues. The junction had 6 bases not matched to a gene; V was cut back by 8 bases and J by 4 bases. The CDR3 DNA follows: TGTGCCAGCCGTCGGACAGGGAGCACCGGGGAGCTGTTTTTT. The encoded protein is CASRRTGSTGELFF.

The J gene is TRBJ2-1, the V gene TRBV27, with TRBD1 matching 8 bases. The CDR3 length is 14 residues. J was trimmed by 3 bases and V by 7 bases; bases with no gene match: 5. CDR1 MNHEY and CDR2 SMNVEV come from the germline V gene (reference sequence). CDR3 sequence reads: CASKETGVYNEQFF. The CDR3 DNA reads as TGTGCCAGCAAGGAGACAGGGGTCTACAATGAGCAGTTCTTC.

This clonotype appeared a few times. J is TRBJ1-2 and V is TRBV10-3; no definite D call. V was shortened by 8 bases and J by 3 bases, with 7 bases between the two germline ends. The CDR3 totals 11 residues. Germline lookup yields CDR1 ENHRY and CDR2 SYGVKD. The CDR3 DNA is TGTGCCATCTCCTGGGACTATGGCTACACCTTC. This gives the protein CAISWDYGYTF.

This chain connects TRBV5-1 to TRBJ2-5; 7 bases match TRBD2. Germline CDR1 reads SGHRS; CDR2 reads YFSETQ. The CDR3 has 15 amino acids. The junction had 5 bases not matched to a gene; V was cut back by 2 bases and J by 1 base. CDR3 region: CASSFAGGSQETQYF. The CDR3 bases are TGCGCCAGCAGCTTCGCCGGGGGGAGCCAAGAGACCCAGTACTTC.

The V and J genes are TRBV19 and TRBJ1-5; D not resolved. Trimming shortened V by 0 bases and J by 1 base, and 7 bases separated the two germline ends. The germline CDR1 and CDR2 sequences are LNHDA and SQIVND (reference sequence). CDR3 length equals 15 residues. CDR3 sequence: CASSIDPGSNQPQHF. The CDR3, as DNA: TGTGCCAGTAGTATAGATCCGGGGAGCAATCAGCCCCAGCATTTT.

V and J are TRBV6-2 or TRBV6-3 and TRBJ1-1; a weak D match, TRBD1 (5 bases). The germline CDR1 and CDR2 sequences are MNHEY and SVGEGT. The CDR3 has 13 residues. V lost 2 bases to trimming and J lost 11 bases, with 15 bases between them. The CDR3 DNA reads as TGTGCCAGCAGTTACGGTTCGCGGGGGGACGCTTTCTTT. This codes for CASSYGSRGDAFF.

This chain uses TRBV4-2 with TRBJ2-7; maybe TRBD2 (6 bases). Germline CDR1 reads LGHNA; CDR2 reads YNFKEQ. This CDR3 is 14 amino acids long. V was shortened by 4 bases and J by 3 bases, with 13 bases between the two germline ends. CDR3 sequence: CASSPGLRVYEQYF. The CDR3 nucleotides are TGTGCCAGCAGCCCGGGACTGAGGGTCTACGAGCAGTACTTC.

The rearrangement links TRBV7-1 to TRBJ2-5; D is uncertain. Being an ORF, TRBV7-1 has a function that is uncertain. V was cut by 5 bases and J by 3 bases, with 10 bases left in between. The CDR3 loop spans 13 amino acids. CDR3 DNA: TGTGCCAGCAGCCAGACGATAAAAGAGACCCAGTACTTC. Protein product: CASSQTIKETQYF.

This clonotype was recorded a few times. The V gene is TRBV3-1, the J gene TRBJ2-1, with unresolved D. Germline V lookup: CDR1 LGHDT, CDR2 YNNKEL (reference sequence). The V end was cut by 7 bases, the J end by 9 bases, with 16 bases between. The CDR3 loop spans 13 amino acids. CDR3 amino acids: CASTLSGFREQFF. The CDR3, as DNA: TGTGCCAGCACCCTAAGTGGTTTTCGTGAGCAGTTCTTC.

The chain recombines TRBV4-2 with TRBJ1-1; 9 positions agree with TRBD1. Per germline, CDR1 LGHNA and CDR2 YNFKEQ. V lost 4 bases to trimming and J lost 0 bases; unmatched junction nucleotides: 3. The CDR3 loop spans 15 amino acids. CDR3 protein: CASSPGQGLNTEAFF. CDR3 nucleotides: TGTGCCAGCAGCCCGGGACAGGGTCTGAACACTGAAGCTTTCTTT.

Only a few counts were recorded for this clonotype. The CDR3 reads CASVGTSGEQYF. CDR3 DNA: TGCGCCAGCGTCGGGACTTCAGGAGAGCAGTACTTC. The chain recombines TRBV5-1 with TRBJ2-7; TRBD2 is a possible D gene (6 bases). CDR3 length: 12 residues. V was trimmed by 7 bases and J by 7 bases, leaving 15 bases between them. Germline V gene sequence: CDR1 SGHRS, CDR2 YFSETQ.

The rearrangement uses TRBV6-2 or TRBV6-3 and TRBJ1-5, with unresolved D. V shed 4 bases and J shed 9 bases, with 7 bases lying between them. Germline CDR1 MNHEY, CDR2 SVGEGT. The length of the CDR3 is 11 residues. CDR3 amino acids: CASSWGGPQHF. CDR3 nucleotides: TGTGCCAGCAGTTGGGGTGGGCCCCAGCATTTT.

This clonotype was detected a few times. This chain connects TRBV29-1 to TRBJ2-5; 10 nucleotides align to TRBD1. The CDR3 contains 15 residues. V was clipped by 0 bases and J by 4 bases; unmatched bases: 5. Germline CDR1 reads SQVTM; CDR2 reads ANQGSEA. The CDR3 nucleotides read TGCAGCGTTGAAGATGACAGGGGGCGAACAGAGACCCAGTACTTC. The encoded protein is CSVEDDRGRTETQYF.

This clonotype has a single count. This chain joins TRBV7-6 and TRBJ2-7, with D unclear. The V end was cut by 4 bases, the J end by 6 bases, with 13 bases between. CDR1 is SGHVS, CDR2 FNYEAQ, per germline. The CDR3 totals 13 residues. The CDR3 reads CASSSSEPGEQYF. The CDR3 DNA follows: TGTGCCAGCAGCTCGAGCGAACCGGGCGAGCAGTACTTC. Combining the CDR3 with reference TRBV7-6 and TRBJ2-7 gives the whole variable domain GAGVSQSPRYKVTKRGQDVALRCDPISGHVSLYWYRQALGQGPEFLTYFNYEAQQDKSGLPNDRFSAERPEGSISTLTIQRTEQRDSAMYRCASSSSEPGEQYFGPGTRLTVT.